This T cell receptor beta chain was captured in a study of blood T cell repertoires in COVID-19 (dated by TCRdb to the early 2020s). Describing the broader study: The collaborator samples originated in the United States, Italy and Spain and spanned the acute and convalescent phases of COVID-19. The material from the prospective study consisted of cDNA or gDNA derived from T cells, B-cell-depleted T cells, or PBMCs. The samples were drawn from two sources: the first 160 participants of the ongoing ImmuneRACE study, and approximately 1,300 subjects contributed by 6 global collaborators. Subjects who had been exposed to COVID-19, were actively infected with it, or had recovered from it provided the deeply sampled blood TCRbeta repertoires that made up the dataset. Where available, HLA class I and class II types were obtained from metadata supplied by the sample provider rather than from assay-based typing. The repertoires were released in a freely available public database meant as a resource for research on the immune response to SARS-CoV-2. Nearly every sample came with metadata listing a de-identified subject ID, COVID-19 status, age in years and sex. General study outcomes and caveats: How much clinical and demographic metadata was included differed by source and by participant, and the metadata was provided uncurated.

TCRbeta CDR3 regions were amplified from genomic DNA using the immunoSEQ Assay, a bias-controlled multiplex PCR. On the study's bioinformatics: The number of nucleated cells in each sample was estimated by amplification of reference gene primers within the assay. To quantify the absolute abundance of each unique TCRbeta CDR3 rearrangement, sequence reads were collapsed and filtered. Productive Simpson clonality was computed per sample as the square root of Simpson's diversity index over productive rearrangements. TCRdb holds this immuneACCESS table with in-frame rearrangements only. Some clones are missing; in checked studies, unresolved V genes explain under half, and the rest has no known cause. From that table come the V and J calls and clone size; the DNA was used to work out D and trimming. For this sample there are 300,000 to 350,000 clones; 88% appear just once. The ten largest clonotypes hold under 1.2% of the sample.

A word on this clone: The antigen this receptor binds is unknown. No much larger clone exists at a distance of one base, and base qualities are not known.

CDR1 and CDR2, per the germline V gene, are MDHEN and SYDVKM. Trimming accounts for 4 bases at V and 0 bases at J, while the number of junction bases matched to no gene is 9. Measured from the cysteine to the phenylalanine, the CDR3 is 16 residues long. Of all the DNA, just the CDR3 is kept, 48 bases in frame from base 1. Participants in the prospective study were enrolled through a virtual design, were aged about 18 to 90 years, and lived in approximately 24 United States geographic areas. In the prospective study, cohorts were assigned on the basis of participant-reported clinical history obtained from a screening survey and a study questionnaire. Exposed participants were defined as having been in contact with someone with a PCR-confirmed or clinician-diagnosed COVID-19 case within 2 weeks of study entry. In the prospective study, whole blood, serum and a nasopharyngeal or oropharyngeal swab were collected from each participant by mobile phlebotomists. Additional blood draws and questionnaires over an approximately 2-month period could optionally be provided by prospective study participants. Before DNA extraction, prospective study blood samples were shipped either frozen or at room temperature.

The V and J genes are TRBV28 and TRBJ2-7, and 7 junction bases match TRBD1. Sequences were obtained from PBMCs or T cells enriched from blood (not recorded which). The TCR sequence derives from a woman in her twenties or thirties who had been exposed to COVID-19. CDR3 protein: CASSSTGTESSYEQYF. In nucleotide form, the sequence is TGTGCCAGCAGTTCCACCGGGACAGAGAGCTCCTACGAGCAGTACTTC.